The 20 T cell receptor beta chains below all came from one sample that was sequenced in a study of blood T cell repertoires in COVID-19. The assay was immunoSEQ multiplex PCR, and TCRdb's table has in-frame clones only and misses some. The sample consists of 150,000 to 200,000 clones, 85% of them appearing once. Sample: peripheral blood. The source is a human donor with acute or convalescent COVID-19. The donor label of this sample is uncertain.

The chain joins TRBV10-3 to TRBJ1-6; 8 nucleotides agree with TRBD1. This CDR3 is built from 14 residues. V shed 6 bases and J 8 bases; nucleotides not matched to a gene: 6. The V gene's germline CDR1 is ENHRY and CDR2 SYGVKD. CDR3 sequence: CAIRQQGGDSPLHF. The DNA for the CDR3 is TGTGCCATCAGACAACAGGGGGGTGATTCACCCCTCCACTTT.

The chain links TRBV6-6 to TRBJ2-3, with D perhaps matching TRBD1 (8 bases). Trimming stripped 5 bases from V and 0 bases from J, with 24 bases between. Germline V gene data show CDR1 as MNHNY and CDR2 as SVGAGI (reference sequence). There are 19 residues in the CDR3. CDR3 loop: CASSPGRGQVVISTDTQYF. CDR3 sequence (DNA): TGTGCCAGCAGTCCAGGGAGGGGACAGGTTGTTATTAGCACAGATACGCAGTATTTT.

The chain recombines TRBV29-1 with TRBJ2-5, with 9 bases lining up with TRBD2. V was clipped by 3 bases and J by 4 bases; unmatched bases: 6. The germline gives CDR1 SQVTM, CDR2 ANQGSEA. The length of the CDR3 is 14 residues. The CDR3 region has the DNA TGCAGCGTTGAGGGCGGGGGGGCCGGAGAGACCCAGTACTTC. This gives the protein CSVEGGGAGETQYF.

J is TRBJ1-2 and V is TRBV10-3; tentative D call: TRBD1 (6 bases). The CDR3 covers 15 residues. The V end was cut by 5 bases, the J end by 0 bases, with 13 bases between. The germline gives CDR1 ENHRY, CDR2 SYGVKD. The CDR3 sequence is CAISPTGDSNYGYTF. The CDR3 coding sequence is TGTGCCATCAGTCCGACAGGCGATTCTAACTATGGCTACACCTTC.

The sample holds a few counts of this clone. The chain's CDR3 is CSVSQGSSSTYEQYF. The CDR3, as DNA: TGCAGCGTTTCACAGGGTTCCTCCAGTACCTACGAGCAGTACTTC. V is TRBV29-1 and J is TRBJ2-7, with D possibly matching TRBD1 (6 bases). From germline, CDR1 is SQVTM and CDR2 ANQGSEA. Trimming stripped 5 bases from V and 2 bases from J, with 19 bases between. CDR3 length: 15 residues.

The V and J genes are TRBV30 and TRBJ1-2; D unclear. The V and J ends lost 0 bases and 3 bases respectively, with 8 bases between them. CDR1 is GTSNPN and CDR2 is SVGIG in the germline V gene (reference sequence). This CDR3 comprises 13 residues. The DNA of the CDR3 is TGTGCCTGGAGTGTCACTACGGACTATGGCTACACCTTC. Protein sequence: CAWSVTTDYGYTF.

The rearrangement links TRBV4-1 to TRBJ2-7; possible D gene TRBD1, 6 bases. Between the trimmed V and J ends, which lost 1 base and 4 bases, there was a span of 20 bases. The CDR3 sequence is 17 residues long. Germline values: CDR1 MGHRA, CDR2 YSYEKL. CDR3 sequence reads: CASSQVPNRQVEYEQYF. For the CDR3, the DNA is TGCGCCAGCAGCCAAGTACCAAACCGACAGGTTGAGTACGAGCAGTACTTC.

This rearrangement joins TRBV7-9 to TRBJ1-2; 8 nucleotides align to TRBD1. The trim removed 5 bases at V and 4 bases at J, leaving 12 bases unmatched. Germline V gene sequence: CDR1 SEHNR, CDR2 FQNEAQ (reference sequence). This CDR3 comprises 16 residues. The CDR3 loop is CASSRRDRQSFYGYTF. The CDR3 DNA reads as TGTGCCAGCAGCCGAAGGGACAGGCAATCTTTCTATGGCTACACCTTC.

This clone appeared a single time. This chain connects TRBV7-9 to TRBJ1-5; D not resolved. The CDR3 covers 15 residues. In germline, CDR1 is SEHNR, CDR2 FQNEAQ (reference sequence). Trimming removed 3 bases from V and 0 bases from J, with 9 bases in between. This CDR3 reads CASSLEGDSNQPQHF. CDR3 DNA: TGTGCCAGCAGCTTGGAGGGAGATAGCAATCAGCCCCAGCATTTT.

The chain combines TRBV10-2 with TRBJ1-1, with unresolved D. The CDR3 is 11 residues long. Germline values: CDR1 WSHSY, CDR2 SAAADI. V lost 3 bases and J lost 11, with 10 bases in between. The CDR3 region is CASSELGGAFF. CDR3 sequence (DNA): TGCGCCAGCAGTGAATTGGGAGGGGCTTTCTTT.

J is TRBJ1-1 and V is TRBV5-6; no reliable D call. The ends were cut back, 2 bases at V and 0 bases at J, with 8 bases in the middle. The germline V gene encodes CDR1 SGHDT and CDR2 YYEEEE. The CDR3 is made up of 14 amino acids. The CDR3 protein is CASSFGWVNTEAFF. As DNA, the CDR3 is TGTGCCAGCAGCTTCGGGTGGGTGAACACTGAAGCTTTCTTT.

Worth noting for this clone: Other DNA sequences of this sample code for an identical CDR3. The V call is TRBV30, the J call TRBJ1-5; 7 positions agree with TRBD1. This CDR3 has 13 amino acids. V lost 5 bases, J lost 2 bases, and 3 bases stayed unmatched. Looked up from germline, CDR1 is GTSNPN and CDR2 is SVGIG (reference sequence). The CDR3 region has the DNA TGTGCCTGGGGTGACAGGGGCAATCAGCCCCAGCATTTT. This translates into CAWGDRGNQPQHF.

The chain uses TRBV7-3 and TRBJ2-5, with TRBD2 matching 11 bases. V lost 4 bases to trimming and J lost 0 bases; unmatched junction nucleotides: 4. This CDR3 has 16 amino acids. Germline CDR1 and CDR2: SGHTA and FQGTGA. The CDR3 loop reads CASSWGTSGDQETQYF. CDR3 DNA: TGTGCCAGCAGCTGGGGGACTAGCGGAGACCAAGAGACCCAGTACTTC.

CDR3 residues: CASSQIPQGSYEQYF. Here the CDR3 DNA reads TGCGCCAGCAGCCAGATACCCCAGGGCTCCTACGAGCAGTACTTC. This chain links TRBV4-1 with TRBJ2-7, with D tentatively TRBD1 (5 bases). CDR1 MGHRA and CDR2 YSYEKL come from the germline V gene. Trimming removed 3 bases from V and 0 bases from J, with 12 bases in between. This CDR3 region has 15 residues.

The chain uses TRBV24-1 and TRBJ1-2, with TRBD1 matching 7 bases. This CDR3 is 15 amino acids long. Germline values: CDR1 KGHDR, CDR2 SFDVKD. V lost 4 bases and J lost 6; bases outside the gene matches: 10. CDR3 residues: CATSDPTGLMNGYTF. CDR3 in DNA: TGTGCCACCAGTGACCCGACAGGGTTAATGAATGGCTACACCTTC.

The rearrangement joins TRBV5-1 to TRBJ2-7; 15 bases agree with TRBD2. J lost 4 bases, V lost 4 bases, and 12 bases had no gene match. This CDR3 has 18 amino acids. Germline assignment: CDR1 SGHRS and CDR2 YFSETQ. The CDR3 protein is CASSTGLAGGPSSYEQYF. In DNA form, the CDR3 reads TGCGCCAGCAGCACGGGACTAGCGGGGGGTCCCAGCTCGTACGAGCAGTACTTC.

The rearrangement links TRBV7-2 to TRBJ1-6, with no clear D. Trimming took 5 bases from V and 5 from J, leaving 13 bases between them. In germline, CDR1 is SGHTA, CDR2 FQGNSA. This CDR3 spans 15 amino acids. The CDR3 reads CASSPADGNNSPLHF. The DNA for the CDR3 is TGTGCCAGCAGCCCCGCGGACGGGAATAATTCACCCCTCCACTTT.

V is TRBV6-1 and J is TRBJ1-1; D might be TRBD1 (6 bases). Germline V CDR1 and CDR2: MNHNS, SASEGT. Between the trimmed V and J ends, which lost 3 bases and 6 bases, there was a span of 8 bases. CDR3 length: 12 residues. The CDR3 coding sequence is TGTGCCAGCAGTGACAGGGGTCCTGAAGCTTTCTTT. It is translated as CASSDRGPEAFF.

The chain couples TRBV6-2 or TRBV6-3 to TRBJ1-5, with 8 bases matching TRBD1. This CDR3 region has 15 residues. CDR1 and CDR2 (germline): MNHEY, SVGEGT. The junction had 5 bases not matched to a gene; V was cut back by 2 bases and J by 5 bases. CDR3 protein: CASSYPRGRDQPQHF. CDR3 coding DNA: TGTGCCAGCAGTTACCCCAGGGGGCGAGATCAGCCCCAGCATTTT.

The V call is TRBV7-9, the J call TRBJ2-5, with a tentative D call TRBD2 (5 bases). Germline CDR1 SEHNR, CDR2 FQNEAQ (reference sequence). V lost 0 bases and J lost 0, with 8 bases in between. The CDR3 has 15 amino acids. CDR3 in amino acids: CASSLARGYQETQYF. The CDR3 DNA reads TGTGCCAGCAGCTTAGCGCGCGGGTACCAAGAGACCCAGTACTTC.